The 20 T cell receptor beta chains reported below all come from one sample, sequenced in a study of blood T cell repertoires in COVID-19. Repertoires were generated with immunoSEQ multiplex PCR, while TCRdb's copy carries only in-frame clones and drops some. The sample shows roughly 260,000 clones, 82% of them seen only once. The sequencing sample was made of peripheral blood. These receptors originate from a woman aged 80 or older with active or convalescent COVID-19.

In this sample, this clone turned up once. This chain uses TRBV5-6 with TRBJ2-1; perhaps TRBD1 as D (6 bases). Germline V lookup: CDR1 SGHDT, CDR2 YYEEEE. Trimming left V 5 bases short and J 8 bases short, with 26 bases between. The CDR3 has 17 residues. The CDR3 sequence: CASRLNPRGRVWDEQFF. As DNA, the CDR3 is TGTGCCAGCAGATTAAACCCCAGGGGCAGGGTCTGGGATGAGCAGTTCTTC. The whole variable domain, remainder taken from reference TRBV5-6 and TRBJ2-1, is DAGVTQSPTHLIKTRGQQVTLRCSPKSGHDTVSWYQQALGQGPQFIFQYYEEEERQRGNFPDRFSGHQFPNYSSELNVNALLLGDSALYLCASRLNPRGRVWDEQFFGPGTRLTVL.

This sequence joins TRBV6-5 and TRBJ1-4; 7 bases match TRBD1. Germline V gene lookup returns CDR1 MNHEY and CDR2 SVGAGI. Germline trimming cut 2 bases from V and 8 bases from J; bases unmatched to any gene: 8. This CDR3 is built from 15 residues. The CDR3: CASSYRSAGGEKLFF. For the CDR3, the DNA is TGTGCCAGCAGTTACCGGAGTGCAGGGGGGGAAAAACTGTTTTTT.

This chain connects TRBV3-1 (or the pseudogene TRBV3-2) to TRBJ2-7; 7 nucleotides match TRBD2. The CDR3 contains 15 residues. J lost 2 bases, V lost 4 bases, and 8 bases had no gene match. In germline, CDR1 is LGHDT, CDR2 YNNKEL (reference sequence). This chain's CDR3 is CASSLGPGGAYEQYF. CDR3 DNA: TGTGCCAGCAGCCTGGGGCCGGGGGGAGCCTACGAGCAGTACTTC.

The J gene is TRBJ2-1, the V gene TRBV28; 7 bases are a match to TRBD2. V was pared by 8 bases and J by 6 bases, with 4 bases of the junction left unmatched. Germline CDR1 MDHEN, CDR2 SYDVKM. The CDR3 length is 12 residues. In DNA form, the CDR3 reads TGTGCCAGCGGTGGGAGGGCCAATGAGCAGTTCTTC. Amino acids: CASGGRANEQFF.

In its sample, this clone was seen a few times. V and J are TRBV5-4 and TRBJ2-7, with TRBD1 as a possible D gene (6 bases). Per the germline V gene, CDR1 is SGHNT and CDR2 is YYREEE (reference sequence). Trimming pared 5 bases from V and 6 bases from J, leaving 18 bases between. This CDR3 spans 14 amino acids. CDR3 sequence: CASRTWDTTGEQYF. The CDR3 DNA is TGTGCCAGCAGAACTTGGGACACAACGGGCGAGCAGTACTTC.

CDR3 sequence reads: CASSSTSGTNEKLFF. The CDR3 DNA sequence: TGCGCCAGCAGCTCTACCTCGGGAACTAATGAAAAACTGTTTTTT. The genes are TRBV5-1 and TRBJ1-4, with D unclear. This CDR3 contains 15 residues. Germline-derived CDR1 and CDR2 are SGHRS and YFSETQ. Trimming took off 3 bases at V and 1 base at J, with 10 bases between the two ends. The full variable domain, with the rest looked up from reference TRBV5-1 and TRBJ1-4, is KAGVTQTPRYLIKTRGQQVTLSCSPISGHRSVSWYQQTPGQGLQFLFEYFSETQRNKGNFPGRFSGRQFSNSRSEMNVSTLELGDSALYLCASSSTSGTNEKLFFGSGTQLSVL.

This chain joins TRBV4-1 and TRBJ2-1; unclear D gene. This CDR3 has 16 amino acids. Trimming removed 2 bases from V and 0 bases from J, with 11 bases in between. Germline V lookup: CDR1 MGHRA, CDR2 YSYEKL. The CDR3 DNA reads as TGCGCCAGCAGCCAAATTTCACTATCCTCCTACAATGAGCAGTTCTTC. The encoded protein is CASSQISLSSYNEQFF.

The rearrangement joins TRBV27 to TRBJ2-2; D is unclear. The germline CDR1 and CDR2 sequences are MNHEY and SMNVEV (reference sequence). V lost 0 bases and J lost 2, with 10 bases in between. The CDR3 consists of 16 residues. The CDR3 coding sequence is TGTGCCAGCAGTTTATCTTCAGGCATCAACACCGGGGAGCTGTTTTTT. This gives the protein CASSLSSGINTGELFF.

The chain joins TRBV4-1 to TRBJ1-6, with D possibly being TRBD1 (5 bases). CDR1 and CDR2 (germline): MGHRA, YSYEKL. The V gene lost 3 bases and the J gene lost 6 bases, with 9 bases spanning the gap. The length of the CDR3 is 14 residues. In nucleotides, the CDR3 is TGCGCCAGCAGCCACCAGGGCGGTAATTCACCCCTCCACTTT. It specifies CASSHQGGNSPLHF.

The chain joins TRBV5-1 to TRBJ2-6, with D possibly matching TRBD1 (6 bases). Trimming removed 4 bases from V and 6 bases from J, with 11 bases in between. Per germline, CDR1 SGHRS and CDR2 YFSETQ. The CDR3 has 14 amino acids. CDR3: CASSRGHEANVLTF. DNA of the CDR3: TGCGCCAGCAGCCGGGGACATGAGGCCAACGTCCTGACTTTC. Looking up the rest from reference TRBV5-1 and TRBJ2-6 gives the full variable domain: KAGVTQTPRYLIKTRGQQVTLSCSPISGHRSVSWYQQTPGQGLQFLFEYFSETQRNKGNFPGRFSGRQFSNSRSEMNVSTLELGDSALYLCASSRGHEANVLTFGAGSRLTVL.

The chain employs TRBV2 and TRBJ2-7, with a tentative D call TRBD2 (6 bases). The CDR3 totals 13 residues. Per germline, CDR1 SNHLY and CDR2 FYNNEI. Deletions cut 2 bases from V and 6 bases from J, with 11 bases between. The CDR3 sequence: CASSEPQGGEQYF. Here the CDR3 DNA reads TGTGCCAGCAGTGAACCCCAGGGAGGCGAGCAGTACTTC. The whole variable domain, filled in from reference TRBV2 and TRBJ2-7, reads EPEVTQTPSHQVTQMGQEVILRCVPISNHLYFYWYRQILGQKVEFLVSFYNNEISEKSEIFDDQFSVERPDGSNFTLKIRSTKLEDSAMYFCASSEPQGGEQYFGPGTRLTVT.

The gene calls are TRBV19 and TRBJ1-2, with no clear D. V was trimmed by 6 bases and J by 4 bases, leaving 12 bases between them. The CDR3 contains 13 residues. CDR1 LNHDA and CDR2 SQIVND come from the germline V gene (reference sequence). The CDR3 DNA reads as TGTGCCAGTAGAAAGACTCAAGGCTATGGCTACACCTTC. This codes for CASRKTQGYGYTF.

The chain carries TRBV4-1 and TRBJ2-3; 7 nucleotides align to TRBD1. V dropped 5 bases and J dropped 4; count of bases not matched to a gene: 9. CDR1 and CDR2 (germline): MGHRA, YSYEKL. The CDR3 is made up of 15 amino acids. This chain's CDR3 is CASSGRDSRADTQYF. The DNA for the CDR3 is TGCGCCAGCAGCGGCCGGGACAGTCGTGCAGATACGCAGTATTTT.

This chain connects TRBV2 to TRBJ1-2, with D possibly being TRBD1 (5 bases). The CDR3 runs to 14 residues. Deletions cut 4 bases from V and 0 bases from J, with 9 bases between. Looked up from germline, CDR1 is SNHLY and CDR2 is FYNNEI. The CDR3 DNA follows: TGTGCCAGCAGTGTTGACAGATCTAACTATGGCTACACCTTC. The encoded protein is CASSVDRSNYGYTF. The complete variable domain, with remaining parts taken from reference TRBV2 and TRBJ1-2, reads EPEVTQTPSHQVTQMGQEVILRCVPISNHLYFYWYRQILGQKVEFLVSFYNNEISEKSEIFDDQFSVERPDGSNFTLKIRSTKLEDSAMYFCASSVDRSNYGYTFGSGTRLTVV.

This chain joins TRBV15 and TRBJ1-5; possibly TRBD1 for D (6 bases). The V end was cut by 3 bases, the J end by 5 bases, with 11 bases between. The CDR3 has 14 residues. CDR1 and CDR2 (germline): LNHNV, YYDKDF (reference sequence). The CDR3 protein is CATSRDSADQPQHF. In DNA form, the CDR3 reads TGTGCCACCAGCAGGGACAGCGCTGATCAGCCCCAGCATTTT.

In this sample, this clone turned up a few times. V and J are TRBV27 and TRBJ1-1, with 10 bases that match TRBD1. V was clipped by 6 bases and J by 0 bases; unmatched bases: 10. CDR1 MNHEY and CDR2 SMNVEV come from the germline V gene (reference sequence). The CDR3 covers 17 residues. The CDR3 DNA sequence: TGTGCCAGCAGAGAGGGACAGGGGCGGTGGGTGAACACTGAAGCTTTCTTT. Translating gives CASREGQGRWVNTEAFF.

This clone turned up a few times. The rearrangement links TRBV4-2 to TRBJ2-4; tentatively, D is TRBD2 (5 bases). This CDR3 has 14 amino acids. Trimming removed 1 base at V and 6 bases at J, with 10 bases between. Germline lookup yields CDR1 LGHNA and CDR2 YNFKEQ. The CDR3 loop reads CASSQGYGGNIQYF. The CDR3 region has the DNA TGTGCCAGCAGCCAAGGATACGGAGGAAACATTCAGTACTTC.

The chain employs TRBV27 and TRBJ2-7; 10 bases match TRBD2. Germline V lookup: CDR1 MNHEY, CDR2 SMNVEV (reference sequence). The CDR3 totals 15 residues. J lost 8 bases, V lost 3 bases, and 10 bases had no gene match. CDR3 DNA sequence: TGTGCCAGCAGTTTTTCTAGCGGGAGTATGGTTAAGCAGTACTTC. Translating gives CASSFSSGSMVKQYF.

The V gene is TRBV28, the J gene TRBJ2-1; possibly TRBD1 for D (7 bases). V was cut by 7 bases and J by 8 bases, with 18 bases left in between. Looked up from germline, CDR1 is MDHEN and CDR2 is SYDVKM. The CDR3 totals 14 residues. For the CDR3, the DNA is TGTGCCAGCACCCGGGGCAGGGGGGCGTATGAGCAGTTCTTC. It translates to CASTRGRGAYEQFF. The full variable domain, with the rest looked up from reference TRBV28 and TRBJ2-1, is DVKVTQSSRYLVKRTGEKVFLECVQDMDHENMFWYRQDPGLGLRLIYFSYDVKMKEKGDIPEGYSVSREKKERFSLILESASTNQTSMYLCASTRGRGAYEQFFGPGTRLTVL.

The chain joins TRBV18 to TRBJ1-5, with D maybe TRBD1 (5 bases). V was cut by 3 bases and J by 5 bases, with 8 bases left in between. The CDR3 length is 13 residues. Germline V gene lookup returns CDR1 KGHSH and CDR2 LQKENI. CDR3 sequence: CASSPRGDQPQHF. The CDR3 region has the DNA TGTGCCAGCTCACCCCGGGGGGATCAGCCCCAGCATTTT.